Below are 6 T cell receptor beta chains sequenced from a single sample in a study of Graves' ophthalmopathy and Graves' hyperthyroidism. RNA served as the template for amplifying TCR beta CDR3 regions. RT-PCR in the first round used HTBI primers; a second-round multiplex PCR followed. MiXCR, run by TCRdb on the multiplex PCR reads, gives a single entry per CDR3 protein. The sample lists hundreds of thousands of distinct CDR3 sequences, over 20% occurring once. The material sequenced was peripheral blood. These receptor sequences come from a woman between 18 and 29 years old with stable Graves' hyperthyroidism. Some clones in this sample may be carry-over from other donors' samples.

This clonotype appeared many times. The chain carries TRBV6-1 and TRBJ2-7; TRBD2 agrees at 11 bases. V lost 7 bases and J lost 3; bases outside the gene matches: 8. Germline values: CDR1 MNHNS, CDR2 SASEGT. The CDR3 extends over 15 amino acids. The CDR3 sequence: CASTQLAGVGYEQYF. The CDR3 region has the DNA TGTGCCAGCACTCAACTAGCGGGAGTGGGCTACGAGCAGTACTTC.

This clonotype occurred many times. The chain uses TRBV2 and TRBJ2-2, with D hard to call. The CDR3 has 12 residues. The germline V gene encodes CDR1 SNHLY and CDR2 FYNNEI. V lost 10 bases and J lost 2, with 8 bases in between. The CDR3 DNA sequence: TGTGCCATCCAAGAAAACACCGGGGAGCTGTTTTTT. As protein: CAIQENTGELFF.

This clonotype showed up just a few times. This sequence joins TRBV20-1 and TRBJ2-5; D is unresolved. V lost 1 base and J 5 bases, leaving 17 bases between the germline ends. The CDR3 totals 15 residues. Germline CDR1 and CDR2: DFQATT and SNEGSKA (reference sequence). In DNA, the CDR3 is TGCAGTGCTAGAGTTTCTTCAGGCCCCTGGGAGACCCAGTACTTC. Protein: CSARVSSGPWETQYF.

To note about this clonotype: The junction departs from the called germline gene at one end, perhaps through a read error. The chain joins TRBV6-1 to TRBJ1-1; D is uncertain. CDR1 is MNHNS and CDR2 is SASEGT in the germline V gene. The CDR3 extends over 14 amino acids. The CDR3 DNA reads as TGTGCCAGCAGTGTAAGAGGGCTGTACACTGATGCTTTCTTT. This encodes CASSVRGLYTDAFF.

V is TRBV7-9 and J is TRBJ1-2; D possibly corresponds to TRBD1 (6 bases). V shed 4 bases and J shed 8 bases, with 17 bases lying between them. Germline assignment: CDR1 SEHNR and CDR2 FQNEAQ (reference sequence). CDR3 size: 14 residues. CDR3 amino acids: CASSYRQEVVGYTF. The CDR3 DNA reads as TGTGCCAGCAGCTACCGACAGGAGGTAGTAGGCTACACCTTC.

CDR3 region: CASNLKGNTIYF. The CDR3 bases are TGTGCCAGCAACCTAAAAGGAAACACCATATATTTT. The chain recombines TRBV12-3 or TRBV12-4 with TRBJ1-3, with no clear D. This CDR3 has 12 amino acids. V was shortened by 7 bases and J by 4 bases, with 8 bases between the two germline ends.